This T cell receptor beta chain was sequenced in a study of cytomegalovirus exposure and HLA in healthy donors. PCR employed 60 Vbeta and 13 Jbeta primers. This table comes from immunoSEQ multiplex PCR, and its TCRdb copy is limited to in-frame clones, with some not included. Among fewer than 250,000 clones listed, more than 75% were seen once. Donors counted as nominally healthy when sampled, yet unrecorded immune exposures were likely. The germline V gene encodes CDR1 MDHEN and CDR2 SYDVKM. The CDR3 contains 15 residues. After removal of 5 bases from V and 4 bases from J, the junction contained 5 bases not matched to a gene.

Sequenced input: PBMCs. This receptor was obtained from a young woman in good health and CMV-seronegative. The chain combines TRBV28 with TRBJ1-5; 10 bases agree with TRBD1. In DNA, the CDR3 is TGTGCCAGCAGTATAGGACAGGGGGAGAATCAGCCCCAGCATTTT. It codes for CASSIGQGENQPQHF.